The source of this T cell receptor (beta chain) is a study of cytomegalovirus exposure and HLA in healthy donors. PCR used 60 Vbeta primers and 13 Jbeta primers. Clones were read by immunoSEQ multiplex PCR, and TCRdb kept only the in-frame ones, dropping some. The data hold approximately 76,000 clones, with roughly 73% observed a single time. The CDR3 loop spans 17 amino acids. Germline values: CDR1 SGHRS, CDR2 YFSETQ. V was pared by 6 bases and J by 1 base, with 17 bases between. The sequenced sample was PBMCs. This chain connects TRBV5-1 to TRBJ2-6, with TRBD1 as a possible D gene (6 bases). The TCR was taken from a woman aged 40 to 55 in good health and CMV-seropositive. The CDR3 DNA reads as TGCGCCAGCACCACGGGACAAATAATATCTGGGGCCAACGTCCTGACTTTC. This gives the protein CASTTGQIISGANVLTF.